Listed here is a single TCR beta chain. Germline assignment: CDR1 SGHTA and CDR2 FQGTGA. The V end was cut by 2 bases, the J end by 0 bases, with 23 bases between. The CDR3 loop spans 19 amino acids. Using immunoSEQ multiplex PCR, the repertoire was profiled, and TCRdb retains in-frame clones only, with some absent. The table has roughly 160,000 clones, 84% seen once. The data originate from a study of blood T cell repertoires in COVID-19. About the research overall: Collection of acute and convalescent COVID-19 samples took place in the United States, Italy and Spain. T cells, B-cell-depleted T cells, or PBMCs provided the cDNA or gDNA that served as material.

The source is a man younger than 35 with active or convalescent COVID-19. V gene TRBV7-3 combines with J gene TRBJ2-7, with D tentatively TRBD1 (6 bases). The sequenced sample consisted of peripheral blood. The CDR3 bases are TGTGCCAGCAGCTTACGAGGGGTAATGGGCAGGGGATTCTCCTACGAGCAGTACTTC. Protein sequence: CASSLRGVMGRGFSYEQYF.